The rows below give T cell receptor beta chains drawn from one sample of a study of blood T cells in healthy people across ages. TCRdb reprocessed the 5' RACE reads with MiXCR, giving one entry per CDR3 protein. The table includes approximately 1.5 million distinct CDR3 sequences, about 35% detected once. The sequenced sample was blood. The receptors stem from a woman in her twenties or thirties in good health. CDR3s leave out the opening cysteine and the closing phenylalanine or tryptophan. A D gene is named only where the DNA matches it firmly.

D,V,J,CDR3
-,TRBV28,TRBJ2-1,ASPPGGWEWWNEQF
-,TRBV12-3/TRBV12-4,TRBJ2-5,ASRSTGGAAYGQY
-,TRBV6-2/TRBV6-3,TRBJ1-1,ASRTTENTEAF
-,TRBV7-9,TRBJ1-1,ASSLGPSQNTEAF
TRBD1,TRBV20-1,TRBJ2-5,SPLDRTGVETQY
-,TRBV27,TRBJ1-2,ASSPGAGAYGYT
-,TRBV27,TRBJ1-1,ASKGEVITEAF
-,TRBV7-3,TRBJ2-2,ASSLTGGTNTGELF
-,TRBV3-1,-,ASSQGTWGYEQY
-,TRBV6-6,TRBJ2-3,ASNPRPSTDTQY
-,TRBV6-2/TRBV6-3,TRBJ2-1,ASGRYRYNEQF
TRBD1,TRBV5-1,TRBJ2-7,AGSPGQGAREQY
-,TRBV5-1,TRBJ2-1,ASSKEGSNLYNEQF
TRBD2,TRBV6-1,TRBJ2-1,ASSERGWDSGRYNEQF
-,TRBV10-3,TRBJ2-5,AISATGPQETQY
TRBD2,TRBV27,TRBJ2-1,ASSPTSEGEQF
TRBD1,TRBV14,TRBJ2-3,ASSQDSWQGAPADTQY
-,TRBV14,TRBJ2-3,ASSQVGTVGTDTQY
TRBD1,TRBV10-3,TRBJ1-5,AIREGQGHQPQH
-,TRBV27,TRBJ1-4,ASSLSPRSEKLF
-,TRBV6-6,TRBJ2-6,ASRPGLIPSGANVLT
-,TRBV6-1,TRBJ2-3,ASSETAQGYSTDTQY
TRBD1,TRBV7-3,TRBJ2-1,ASNRRQGHHNEQF
TRBD2,TRBV7-9,TRBJ2-3,ASSPWTSGGLTGTQY
-,TRBV27,TRBJ1-6,ASSLRGGSGFWYNSPLH
-,TRBV29-1,TRBJ2-1,SVEDQGGPTSNEQF
TRBD2,TRBV28,TRBJ2-1,ASSPATSGTTDEQF
TRBD2,TRBV4-2,TRBJ2-5,ASSQDLRLAEEETQY
TRBD2,TRBV20-1,TRBJ2-1,SARPTGGPDNEQF
TRBD2,TRBV12-3/TRBV12-4,TRBJ2-1,ASGVAGGWNNEQF
-,TRBV6-1,TRBJ1-2,ASSEGGRASSGYT
TRBD2,TRBV6-1,TRBJ2-1,ASLIWSGSAYNEQF
-,TRBV6-6,TRBJ2-7,ASRAGVGSYEQY
TRBD2,TRBV11-2,TRBJ2-7,ASSLGLAANPYEQY
-,TRBV27,TRBJ2-7,ASSSAREGDLEQY
TRBD1,TRBV27,TRBJ2-1,ASTNSGGLTYNEQF
TRBD1,TRBV5-1,TRBJ2-5,ASSPTGKAAETQY